The source of this TCR beta chain is a study of control samples from healthy donors and cancer patients. This CDR3 is 13 amino acids long. The V gene's germline CDR1 is LNHNV and CDR2 YYDKDF (reference sequence). Trimming stripped 4 bases from V and 8 bases from J, with 14 bases between. Libraries were prepared by immunoSEQ multiplex PCR; TCRdb keeps only in-frame clonotypes and omits some of them. This table has some 65,000 clones, around four fifths appearing once. The source material was PBMCs. This clonotype originated in a woman aged 45-65 years with lung cancer. The chain employs TRBV15 and TRBJ1-2, with D uncertain. The CDR3: CATSTDVPRGYTF. In DNA form, the CDR3 reads TGTGCCACCAGCACTGATGTGCCGCGGGGCTACACCTTC.